This entry is about one T cell receptor beta chain. The antigen remains unidentified. The record originates from a study of cytomegalovirus exposure and HLA in healthy donors. Study-wide points: Usually a TCR sequence was rare, but some public TCRs were found in many donors. Within an earlier analysis, most TCR beta V segments proved productive either about 90% or about 30% of the time.

The PCR made use of 60 Vbeta and 13 Jbeta primers. Profiling relied on immunoSEQ multiplex PCR, and the TCRdb table lists in-frame clones only, not all of them. The sample contains about 170,000 clones, 70% to 80% of which appear only once. This CDR3 spans 13 amino acids. Germline V CDR1 and CDR2: LNHDA, SQIVND (reference sequence). V was shortened by 7 bases and J by 8 bases, with 14 bases between the two germline ends. The sample was PBMCs. The V call is TRBV19, the J call TRBJ1-4; D unclear. The TCR comes from a woman aged 25 to 45 in good health and CMV-seropositive. This CDR3 reads CASISTAEEKLFF. The CDR3, as DNA: TGTGCCAGTATATCTACAGCGGAGGAAAAACTGTTTTTT.